These 30 T cell receptor beta chains were sequenced from one sample in a study of long-term antiretroviral therapy in people with HIV. The assay, immunoSEQ v3.0, was run at survey level. Method: immunoSEQ multiplex PCR; TCRdb's copy keeps in-frame clones and lacks some. Here the sample spans approximately 16,000 clones, 70% to 90% being singletons. The sequences come from unsorted PBMCs, collected 0.5 years after starting antiretroviral therapy. These receptor sequences come from a woman aged 40 to 50 with HIV.

The chain uses TRBV15 and TRBJ2-3, with TRBD1 as a possible D gene (5 bases). The V gene's germline CDR1 is LNHNV and CDR2 YYDKDF (reference sequence). V gave up 6 bases and J gave up 4 bases, with 23 bases separating them. CDR3 size: 17 residues. DNA for the CDR3: TGTGCCACCAGTTCCAGGGCTCTAGGAAAAACCTCAGATACGCAGTATTTT. Protein: CATSSRALGKTSDTQYF.

The rearrangement joins TRBV6-1 to TRBJ1-1; D remains ambiguous. The CDR3 is 14 residues long. CDR1 is MNHNS, CDR2 SASEGT, per germline. The V end was cut by 1 base, the J end by 11 bases, with 17 bases between. CDR3 coding DNA: TGTGCCAGCAGTGAAGAACCCATAACATCAATCGCTTTCTTT. This encodes CASSEEPITSIAFF.

The V gene is TRBV4-2, the J gene TRBJ2-1; no firm D call. Trimming cost V 0 bases and J 3 bases, with 12 bases left between them. Germline lookup yields CDR1 LGHNA and CDR2 YNFKEQ. The CDR3 totals 16 residues. The CDR3 nucleotides read TGTGCCAGCAGCCAAGATCAAGGGTCATACTACAATGAGCAGTTCTTC. This sequence encodes CASSQDQGSYYNEQFF.

This chain links TRBV27 with TRBJ2-1; possible D gene TRBD2, 6 bases. The CDR3 is made up of 15 amino acids. Germline CDR1 reads MNHEY; CDR2 reads SMNVEV (reference sequence). V lost 0 bases and J lost 7, with 13 bases in between. The CDR3 DNA reads as TGTGCCAGCAGTTTATCGAGGGGCGGGAAGAATGAGCAGTTCTTC. Protein sequence: CASSLSRGGKNEQFF.

This chain joins TRBV7-6 and TRBJ2-1, with 12 bases identical to TRBD1. The CDR3 covers 15 residues. Germline values: CDR1 SGHVS, CDR2 FNYEAQ. With V trimmed by 5 bases and J by 8 bases, 7 bases remained unmatched. CDR3 sequence (DNA): TGTGCCAGCAGCGCGGGACAGGGGGCTGGGTATGAGCAGTTCTTC. Its translation: CASSAGQGAGYEQFF.

The chain has TRBV6-6 and TRBJ2-1; no definite D call. The CDR3 is made up of 14 amino acids. V lost 2 bases to trimming and J lost 2 bases, with 7 bases between them. CDR1 MNHNY and CDR2 SVGAGI come from the germline V gene (reference sequence). CDR3 sequence: CASSYESPYNEQFF. CDR3 DNA sequence: TGTGCCAGCAGTTACGAGAGTCCCTACAATGAGCAGTTCTTC.

The V gene is TRBV13, the J gene TRBJ2-7; TRBD1 agrees at 11 bases. The V gene end was trimmed by 0 bases and the J gene end by 3 bases; junction bases not matched to a gene: 4. The CDR3 runs to 16 residues. Germline assignment: CDR1 PRHDT and CDR2 FYEKMQ (reference sequence). CDR3 in amino acids: CASSLGGDRGYYEQYF. The CDR3 DNA sequence: TGTGCCAGCAGCTTAGGTGGGGACAGGGGGTACTACGAGCAGTACTTC.

The chain recombines TRBV6-5 with TRBJ1-4, with D possibly matching TRBD1 (5 bases). The germline CDR1 and CDR2 sequences are MNHEY and SVGAGI. The CDR3 contains 13 residues. Trimming stripped 6 bases from V and 3 bases from J, with 8 bases between. The CDR3 DNA reads TGTGCCAGCAGGGGGGGGGCTAATGAAAAACTGTTTTTT. Translating gives CASRGGANEKLFF.

Only one count was recorded for this clone. The V gene is TRBV25-1, the J gene TRBJ2-1, with 10 bases aligning to TRBD2. The germline gives CDR1 MGHDK, CDR2 SYGVNS. Trimming cost V 6 bases and J 9 bases; bases outside gene matches: 8. CDR3 length equals 14 residues. Here the CDR3 reads CASRVAGGVGEQFF. The CDR3 DNA follows: TGTGCCAGCAGGGTAGCGGGAGGAGTCGGTGAGCAGTTCTTC.

J is TRBJ2-7 and V is TRBV7-2; D is unclear. The CDR3 has 14 amino acids. V shed 1 base and J shed 0 bases, with 7 bases lying between them. Looked up from germline, CDR1 is SGHTA and CDR2 is FQGNSA. The CDR3 protein is CASSLGTYSYEQYF. The CDR3 bases are TGTGCCAGCAGCTTAGGCACTTACTCCTACGAGCAGTACTTC.

The rearrangement uses TRBV2 and TRBJ2-7; maybe TRBD1 (5 bases). Per the germline V gene, CDR1 is SNHLY and CDR2 is FYNNEI. This CDR3 region has 11 residues. The V and J ends lost 4 bases and 6 bases respectively, with 7 bases between them. CDR3 residues: CASSATGEQYF. DNA of the CDR3: TGTGCCAGCAGTGCAACAGGCGAGCAGTACTTC.

The chain recombines TRBV7-2 with TRBJ1-1; D may be TRBD1 (6 bases). Germline CDR1 reads SGHTA; CDR2 reads FQGNSA. This CDR3 region has 14 residues. With 5 bases removed from V and 2 bases from J, the gap between germline ends came to 12 bases. The CDR3 region has the DNA TGTGCCAGCAGCCCCTGGGGGGCCAACACTGAAGCTTTCTTT. It translates to CASSPWGANTEAFF.

This clone has only a few counts. The junction and the germline gene differ at one end; a read error may be behind it. DNA of the CDR3: TGTGCTAGCAGCTTAGGAGACCCCGCGTCCTCCTACGAGCAGTACTTC. Protein sequence: CASSLGDPASSYEQYF. V usage is TRBV7-7 and J usage is TRBJ2-7; no clear D. This CDR3 region has 16 residues. Germline CDR1 and CDR2: SSHAT and FNYEAQ (reference sequence).

This clone is large by share. This chain uses TRBV7-9 with TRBJ2-1, with D perhaps TRBD2 (5 bases). Germline-derived CDR1 and CDR2 are SEHNR and FQNEAQ (reference sequence). The germline V and J ends were trimmed by 2 bases and 6 bases, with 8 bases remaining between them. The CDR3 runs to 13 residues. This CDR3 is CASSLLLGNEQFF. The CDR3 DNA reads as TGTGCCAGCAGCTTACTACTAGGCAATGAGCAGTTCTTC.

CDR3 coding DNA: TGTGCCAGCAGCTTAGCCAGGTACACCGGGGAGCTGTTTTTT. Its protein product is CASSLARYTGELFF. The chain combines TRBV11-2 with TRBJ2-2; D gene uncertain. Deletions cut 1 base from V and 3 bases from J, with 6 bases between. CDR3 length: 14 residues. CDR1 is SGHAT and CDR2 is FQNNGV in the germline V gene.

This clone occurred once. This chain links TRBV19 with TRBJ2-1, with 7 bases identical to TRBD2. The V and J ends lost 3 bases and 6 bases, in that order; junction bases with no gene match: 8. From germline, CDR1 is LNHDA and CDR2 SQIVND (reference sequence). The CDR3 sequence is 15 residues long. The CDR3 spells CASSMWTRGINEQFF. DNA for the CDR3: TGTGCCAGTAGTATGTGGACTAGAGGGATCAATGAGCAGTTCTTC.

The V call is TRBV5-4, the J call TRBJ2-1, with 12 positions matching TRBD1. The CDR3 covers 15 residues. Germline assignment: CDR1 SGHNT and CDR2 YYREEE (reference sequence). Unmatched junction bases numbered 3, after V lost 3 bases and J lost 5 bases. The chain's CDR3 is CASSWGQGAHNEQFF. In DNA form, the CDR3 reads TGTGCCAGCAGCTGGGGACAGGGGGCACACAATGAGCAGTTCTTC. The full variable domain, rest sourced from reference TRBV5-4 and TRBJ2-1, is ETGVTQSPTHLIKTRGQQVTLRCSSQSGHNTVSWYQQALGQGPQFIFQYYREEENGRGNFPPRFSGLQFPNYSSELNVNALELDDSALYLCASSWGQGAHNEQFFGPGTRLTVL.

The chain couples TRBV5-4 to TRBJ1-1; a weak D match, TRBD1 (5 bases). CDR3 length equals 15 residues. V was clipped by 1 base and J by 1 base, with 11 bases between them. The germline V gene encodes CDR1 SGHNT and CDR2 YYREEE (reference sequence). CDR3 protein: CASSLWGRRNTEAFF. In nucleotides, the CDR3 is TGTGCCAGCAGCTTGTGGGGCAGGAGGAACACTGAAGCTTTCTTT.

The chain links TRBV27 to TRBJ2-7; perhaps TRBD1 as D (5 bases). V was cut by 8 bases and J by 0 bases, with 23 bases left in between. Per germline, CDR1 MNHEY and CDR2 SMNVEV (reference sequence). The CDR3 has 17 residues. This CDR3 reads CASGFWGVYGSSYEQYF. In nucleotides, the CDR3 is TGTGCCAGCGGATTTTGGGGCGTGTACGGAAGCTCCTACGAGCAGTACTTC.

V usage is TRBV5-1 and J usage is TRBJ2-5, with TRBD2 matching 12 bases. Germline-derived CDR1 and CDR2 are SGHRS and YFSETQ. Trimming cost V 0 bases and J 1 base; bases outside gene matches: 10. The CDR3 is 19 amino acids. The chain's CDR3 is CASSLGSSGRAGGQETQYF. As DNA, the CDR3 is TGCGCCAGCAGCTTGGGATCTAGCGGGAGGGCCGGGGGCCAAGAGACCCAGTACTTC.

The chain employs TRBV5-4 and TRBJ1-4, with TRBD1 matching over 7 bases. The CDR3 contains 13 residues. Unmatched junction bases numbered 0, after V lost 7 bases and J lost 0 bases. In germline, CDR1 is SGHNT, CDR2 YYREEE (reference sequence). CDR3 bases: TGTGCCAGCCAGGGGGCAACTAATGAAAAACTGTTTTTT. It is translated as CASQGATNEKLFF.

The genes are TRBV10-3 and TRBJ2-1; no firm D call. Germline values: CDR1 ENHRY, CDR2 SYGVKD. V lost 0 bases to trimming and J lost 8 bases, with 11 bases between them. The CDR3 runs 14 residues. CDR3 bases: TGTGCCATCAGTGAGTCAAGGGTAAAAGATGAGCAGTTCTTC. Its protein is CAISESRVKDEQFF.

The chain carries TRBV4-1 and TRBJ2-7; maybe TRBD1 (6 bases). Germline values: CDR1 MGHRA, CDR2 YSYEKL. Trimming stripped 0 bases from V and 2 bases from J, with 14 bases between. This CDR3 region has 16 residues. CDR3 in amino acids: CASSQEPGHGAYEQYF. CDR3 nucleotide sequence: TGCGCCAGCAGCCAAGAACCGGGACATGGAGCCTACGAGCAGTACTTC.

This clone appeared a single time. The V call is TRBV19, the J call TRBJ1-1; D not certain. Germline V gives CDR1 LNHDA, CDR2 SQIVND (reference sequence). There are 14 residues in the CDR3. Trimming shortened V by 5 bases and J by 4 bases, and 14 bases separated the two germline ends. The CDR3 here is CASSPSPGGTEAFF. The CDR3 DNA reads as TGTGCCAGTAGTCCCTCCCCGGGAGGCACTGAAGCTTTCTTT.

The chain uses TRBV6-1 and TRBJ1-2, with 7 bases identical to TRBD1. The CDR3 runs to 14 residues. Germline V gives CDR1 MNHNS, CDR2 SASEGT. With V trimmed by 8 bases and J by 8 bases, 14 bases remained unmatched. CDR3 region: CASHTTGSTGGYTF. CDR3 in DNA: TGTGCCAGCCATACGACAGGGTCAACCGGCGGCTACACCTTC.

The chain couples TRBV7-9 to TRBJ2-5; unclear D gene. Germline V gives CDR1 SEHNR, CDR2 FQNEAQ (reference sequence). This CDR3 is 12 amino acids long. V lost 5 bases to trimming and J lost 5 bases, with 9 bases between them. The CDR3 nucleotides read TGTGCCAGCAGCCCTGCCCAGGAGACCCAGTACTTC. Translation gives CASSPAQETQYF.

This clone was seen a single time. The rearrangement links TRBV27 to TRBJ2-4; no clear D gene. Trimming removed 2 bases from V and 1 base from J, with 0 bases in between. CDR1 is MNHEY, CDR2 SMNVEV, per germline (reference sequence). This CDR3 comprises 12 residues. DNA of the CDR3: TGTGCCAGCAGTTTAGCCAAAAACATTCAGTACTTC. Its protein is CASSLAKNIQYF.

The V gene is TRBV25-1, the J gene TRBJ2-1; D might be TRBD1 (6 bases). The CDR3 loop spans 15 amino acids. CDR1 is MGHDK, CDR2 SYGVNS, per germline. V was trimmed by 4 bases and J by 3 bases, leaving 13 bases between them. The CDR3 sequence is CASSAPGTRYNEQFF. The CDR3, as DNA: TGTGCCAGCAGTGCCCCCGGGACACGCTACAATGAGCAGTTCTTC.

CDR3 region: CASSASGTGELFF. Here the CDR3 DNA reads TGTGCCAGCAGTGCTAGCGGGACCGGGGAGCTGTTTTTT. V is TRBV2 and J is TRBJ2-2, with 8 bases matching TRBD2. V lost 4 bases to trimming and J lost 5 bases; unmatched junction nucleotides: 0. The V gene's germline CDR1 is SNHLY and CDR2 FYNNEI. The CDR3 loop spans 13 amino acids.

The rearrangement joins TRBV6-1 to TRBJ2-7; D is perhaps TRBD2 (5 bases). Germline V lookup: CDR1 MNHNS, CDR2 SASEGT. The length of the CDR3 is 13 residues. V lost 7 bases and J lost 2, with 12 bases in between. The chain's CDR3 is CASTRTQTYEQYF. CDR3 in DNA: TGTGCCAGCACTCGGACTCAGACCTACGAGCAGTACTTC.